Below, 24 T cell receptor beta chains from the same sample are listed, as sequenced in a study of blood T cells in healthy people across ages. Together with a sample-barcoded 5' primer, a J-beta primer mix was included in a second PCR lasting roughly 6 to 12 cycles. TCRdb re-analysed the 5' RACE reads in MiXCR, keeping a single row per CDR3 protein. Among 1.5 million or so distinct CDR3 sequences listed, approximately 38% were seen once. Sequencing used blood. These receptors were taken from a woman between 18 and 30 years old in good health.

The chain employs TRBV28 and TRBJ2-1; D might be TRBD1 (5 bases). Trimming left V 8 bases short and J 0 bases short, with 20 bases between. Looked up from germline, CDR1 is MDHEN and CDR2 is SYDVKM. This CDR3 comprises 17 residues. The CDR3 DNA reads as TGTGCCAGCTGGCCCGGTGGCAGGGTAAGCTCCTACAATGAGCAGTTCTTC. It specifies CASWPGGRVSSYNEQFF.

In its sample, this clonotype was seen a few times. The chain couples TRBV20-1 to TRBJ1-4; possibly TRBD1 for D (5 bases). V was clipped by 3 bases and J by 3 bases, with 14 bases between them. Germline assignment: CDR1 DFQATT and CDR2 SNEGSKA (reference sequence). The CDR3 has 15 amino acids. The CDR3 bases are TGCAGTGCTAGGGTGGGGGTTTGGGCTAATGAAAAACTGTTTTTT. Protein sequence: CSARVGVWANEKLFF.

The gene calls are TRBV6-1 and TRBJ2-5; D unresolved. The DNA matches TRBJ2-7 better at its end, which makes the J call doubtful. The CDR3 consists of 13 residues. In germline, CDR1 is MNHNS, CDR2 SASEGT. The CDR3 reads CAVEVRNDHEQYF. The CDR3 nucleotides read TGTGCCGTAGAGGTCAGAAACGACCACGAGCAGTACTTC.

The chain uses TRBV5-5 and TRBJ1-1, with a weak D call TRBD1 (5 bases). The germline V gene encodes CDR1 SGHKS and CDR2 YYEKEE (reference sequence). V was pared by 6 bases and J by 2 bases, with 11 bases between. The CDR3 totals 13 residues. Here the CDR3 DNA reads TGTGCCAGCAAGGCGGGGGGAAACACTGAAGCTTTCTTT. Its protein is CASKAGGNTEAFF.

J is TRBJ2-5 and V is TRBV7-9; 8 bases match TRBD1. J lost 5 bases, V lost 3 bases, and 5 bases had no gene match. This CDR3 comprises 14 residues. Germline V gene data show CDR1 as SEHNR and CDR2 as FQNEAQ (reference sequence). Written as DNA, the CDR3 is TGTGCCAGCAGCTTTCGACAGGGGCTGGAGACCCAGTACTTC. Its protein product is CASSFRQGLETQYF.

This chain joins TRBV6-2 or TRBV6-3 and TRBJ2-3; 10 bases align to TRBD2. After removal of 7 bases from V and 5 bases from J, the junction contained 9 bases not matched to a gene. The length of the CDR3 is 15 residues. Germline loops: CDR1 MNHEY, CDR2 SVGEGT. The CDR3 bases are TGTGCCAGCATTAGGAGCGGGAGGGCCTTAGATACGCAGTATTTT. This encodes CASIRSGRALDTQYF.

The CDR3: CASSAGGLAYNEQFF. CDR3 in DNA: TGTGCCAGCAGCGCGGGGGGGCTAGCCTACAATGAGCAGTTCTTC. The chain couples TRBV12-3 or TRBV12-4 to TRBJ2-1; 9 bases are shared with TRBD2. This CDR3 is 15 amino acids long. V was clipped by 6 bases and J by 2 bases; unmatched bases: 5.

CDR3 amino acids: CSAREGSGGPAKNIQYF. The CDR3 DNA sequence: TGCAGTGCTAGGGAAGGTAGCGGGGGACCTGCCAAAAACATTCAGTACTTC. The genes are TRBV20-1 and TRBJ2-4; 9 bases are shared with TRBD2. This CDR3 spans 17 amino acids. Trimming cost V 3 bases and J 1 base; bases outside gene matches: 10. Germline CDR1 is DFQATT and CDR2 is SNEGSKA (reference sequence).

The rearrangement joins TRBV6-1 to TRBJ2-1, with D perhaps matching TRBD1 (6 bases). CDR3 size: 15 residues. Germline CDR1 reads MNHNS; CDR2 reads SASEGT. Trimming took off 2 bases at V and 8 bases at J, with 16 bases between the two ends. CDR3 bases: TGTGCCAGCAGTGAATGGGCAGGGGTCGCCGATGAGCAGTTCTTC. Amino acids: CASSEWAGVADEQFF.

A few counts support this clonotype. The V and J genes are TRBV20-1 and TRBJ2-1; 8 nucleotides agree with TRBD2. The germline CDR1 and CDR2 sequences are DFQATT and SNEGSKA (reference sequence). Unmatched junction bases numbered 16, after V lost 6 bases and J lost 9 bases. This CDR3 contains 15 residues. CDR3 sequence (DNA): TGCAGTGCCGAGAAGCTGGGACTAGATGGGTCTGAGCAGTTCTTC. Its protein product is CSAEKLGLDGSEQFF.

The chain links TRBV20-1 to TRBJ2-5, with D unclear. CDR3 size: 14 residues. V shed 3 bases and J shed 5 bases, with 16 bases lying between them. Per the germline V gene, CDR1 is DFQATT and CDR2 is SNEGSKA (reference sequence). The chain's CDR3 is CSASPVGLGETQYF. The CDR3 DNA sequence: TGCAGTGCTAGCCCCGTCGGATTAGGCGAGACCCAGTACTTC.

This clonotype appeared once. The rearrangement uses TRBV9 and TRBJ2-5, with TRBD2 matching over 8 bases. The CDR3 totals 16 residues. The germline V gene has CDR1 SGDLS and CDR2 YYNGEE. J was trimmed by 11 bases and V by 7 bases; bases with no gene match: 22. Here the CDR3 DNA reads TGTGCCAGCTTGAAAAGCGGGAGCCCAGCACGGGGTGGGCAGTACTTC. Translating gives CASLKSGSPARGGQYF.

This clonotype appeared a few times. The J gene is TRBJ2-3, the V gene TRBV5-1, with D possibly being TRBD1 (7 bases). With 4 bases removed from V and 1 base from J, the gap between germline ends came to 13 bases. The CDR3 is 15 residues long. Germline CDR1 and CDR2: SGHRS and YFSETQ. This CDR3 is CASSGQGEGTDTQYF. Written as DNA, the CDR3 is TGCGCCAGCAGCGGCCAGGGGGAGGGCACAGATACGCAGTATTTT.

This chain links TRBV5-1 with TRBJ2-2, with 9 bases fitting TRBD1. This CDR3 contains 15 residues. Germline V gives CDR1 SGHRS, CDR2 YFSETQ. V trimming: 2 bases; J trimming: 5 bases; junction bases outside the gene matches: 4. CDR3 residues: CASSLSGTGTGELFF. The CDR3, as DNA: TGCGCCAGCAGCTTATCCGGGACAGGGACCGGGGAGCTGTTTTTT.

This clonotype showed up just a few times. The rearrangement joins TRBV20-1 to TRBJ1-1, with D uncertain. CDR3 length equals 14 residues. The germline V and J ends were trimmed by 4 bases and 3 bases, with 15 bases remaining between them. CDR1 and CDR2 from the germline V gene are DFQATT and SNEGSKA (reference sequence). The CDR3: CSATGRARDTEAFF. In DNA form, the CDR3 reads TGCAGTGCTACCGGGAGGGCGAGAGACACTGAAGCTTTCTTT.

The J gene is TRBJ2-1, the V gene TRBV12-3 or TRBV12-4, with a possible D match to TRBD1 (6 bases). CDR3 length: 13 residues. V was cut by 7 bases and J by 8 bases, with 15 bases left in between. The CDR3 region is CASNRDPTDEQFF. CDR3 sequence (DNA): TGTGCCAGCAACAGGGACCCAACGGATGAGCAGTTCTTC.

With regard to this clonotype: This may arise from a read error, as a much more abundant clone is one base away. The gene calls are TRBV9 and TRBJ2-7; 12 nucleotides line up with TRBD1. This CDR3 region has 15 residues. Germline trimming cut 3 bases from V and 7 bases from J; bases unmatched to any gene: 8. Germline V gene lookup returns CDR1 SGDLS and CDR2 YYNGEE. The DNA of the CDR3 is TGTGCCAGCAGCGGCGGGACAGGGGGCTACAATGAGCAGTACTTC. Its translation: CASSGGTGGYNEQYF.

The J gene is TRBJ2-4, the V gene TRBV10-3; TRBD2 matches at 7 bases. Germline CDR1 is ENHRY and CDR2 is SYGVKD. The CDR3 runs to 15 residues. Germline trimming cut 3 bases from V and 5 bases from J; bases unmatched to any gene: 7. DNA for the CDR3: TGTGCCATCAGTGACGGCGGGAGTGCCGAAAACATTCAGTACTTC. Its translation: CAISDGGSAENIQYF.

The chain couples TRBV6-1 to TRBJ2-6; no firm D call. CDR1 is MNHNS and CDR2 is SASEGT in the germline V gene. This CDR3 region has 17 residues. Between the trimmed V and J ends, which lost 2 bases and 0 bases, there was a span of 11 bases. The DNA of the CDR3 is TGTGCCAGCAGTGAATTTTTTGCCGGCTCTGGGGCCAACGTCCTGACTTTC. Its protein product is CASSEFFAGSGANVLTF.

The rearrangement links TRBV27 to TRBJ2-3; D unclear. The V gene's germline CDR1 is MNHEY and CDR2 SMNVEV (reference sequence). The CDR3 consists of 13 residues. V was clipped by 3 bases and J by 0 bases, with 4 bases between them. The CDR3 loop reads CASSLNSTDTQYF. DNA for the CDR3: TGTGCCAGCAGTTTGAATAGCACAGATACGCAGTATTTT.

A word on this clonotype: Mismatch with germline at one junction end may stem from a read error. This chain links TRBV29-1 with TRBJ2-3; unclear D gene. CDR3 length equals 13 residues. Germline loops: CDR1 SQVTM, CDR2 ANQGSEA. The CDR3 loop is CSLPPSDTDTLYF. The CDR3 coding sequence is TGCAGCCTACCCCCTTCCGATACAGATACGCTGTATTTT.

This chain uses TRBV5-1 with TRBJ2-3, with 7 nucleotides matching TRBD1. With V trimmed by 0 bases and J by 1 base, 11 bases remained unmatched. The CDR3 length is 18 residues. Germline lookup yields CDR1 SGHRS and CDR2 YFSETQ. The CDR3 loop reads CASSLGRLIGGGTDTQYF. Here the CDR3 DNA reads TGCGCCAGCAGCTTGGGACGGTTGATAGGGGGCGGCACAGATACGCAGTATTTT.

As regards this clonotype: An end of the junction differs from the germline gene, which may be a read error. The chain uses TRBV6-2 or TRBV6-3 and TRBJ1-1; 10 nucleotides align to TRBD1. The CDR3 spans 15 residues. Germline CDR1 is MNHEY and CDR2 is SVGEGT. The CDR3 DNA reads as TGTGCCAGCAGTTTCCCGGACAGGGGGAACACTGGAGCTTTCTTT. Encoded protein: CASSFPDRGNTGAFF.

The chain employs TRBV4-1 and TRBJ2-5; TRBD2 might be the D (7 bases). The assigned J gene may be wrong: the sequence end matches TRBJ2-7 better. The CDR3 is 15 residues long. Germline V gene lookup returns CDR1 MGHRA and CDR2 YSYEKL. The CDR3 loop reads CASSQVRGGVYEQYF. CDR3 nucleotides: TGCGCCAGCAGCCAAGTAAGGGGGGGTGTCTACGAGCAGTACTTC.